Listed below are T cell receptor beta chains from one sample, sequenced in a study of blood T cells in healthy people across ages. TCRdb analysed the 5' RACE reads with MiXCR anew, one entry per CDR3 protein. The repertoire holds approximately 800,000 distinct CDR3 sequences, with around 62% as singletons. Sequencing was carried out using blood. The receptor source for this set is a man younger than 40 in good health. Both conserved end residues are part of each CDR3. The D gene is left open where the match is weak. Size is stated for part of the rows, as once, few or many counts, or as a class when the clone is expanded.

D: NA; size: NA; J: TRBJ2-6; V: TRBV24-1; CDR3: CATSDGSGANVLTF; DNA: TGTGCCACCAGCGACGGCTCTGGGGCCAACGTCCTGACTTTC
D: NA; size: NA; J: TRBJ2-5; V: TRBV5-1; CDR3: CASSLADSGGTQYF; DNA: TGCGCCAGCAGCTTGGCCGATAGCGGAGGTACCCAGTACTTC
D: NA; size: NA; J: TRBJ1-2; V: TRBV20-1; CDR3: CSASIRGYGYTF; DNA: TGCAGTGCTAGCATCCGGGGATATGGCTACACCTTC
D: TRBD2; size: few; J: TRBJ2-5; V: TRBV12-3/TRBV12-4; CDR3: CASSSKTSGVQETQYF; DNA: TGTGCCAGCAGTTCAAAAACTAGCGGGGTTCAAGAGACCCAGTACTTC
D: TRBD1; size: once; J: TRBJ2-3; V: TRBV7-8; CDR3: CASSLPDRGGPITDTQYF; DNA: TGTGCCAGCAGCTTACCCGACAGGGGGGGACCTATCACAGATACGCAGTATTTT
D: NA; size: NA; J: TRBJ2-5; V: TRBV28; CDR3: CASILAGGPLYEQYF; DNA: NA
D: NA; size: few; J: TRBJ2-7; V: TRBV7-2; CDR3: CASSLEGDSYLYSYEQYF; DNA: TGTGCCAGCAGCTTAGAGGGTGATAGCTACCTCTACTCCTACGAGCAGTACTTC
D: NA; size: NA; J: TRBJ1-4; V: TRBV6-2/TRBV6-3; CDR3: CASSYDSTNEKLFF; DNA: TGTGCCAGCAGCTACGATTCAACTAATGAAAAACTGTTTTTT
D: NA; size: NA; J: TRBJ2-7; V: TRBV2; CDR3: CASRSTGDSYEQYF; DNA: TGTGCCAGCAGGTCCACGGGCGACTCCTACGAGCAGTACTTC
D: TRBD2; size: few; J: TRBJ2-1; V: TRBV6-2/TRBV6-3; CDR3: CATQNGGDNEQFF; DNA: TGTGCCACACAAAACGGGGGGGACAATGAGCAGTTCTTC
D: NA; size: many; J: TRBJ2-7; V: TRBV5-1; CDR3: CASSLEGRSYEQYF; DNA: TGCGCCAGCAGCTTGGAGGGAAGAAGCTACGAGCAGTACTTC
D: NA; size: many; J: TRBJ2-7; V: TRBV20-1; CDR3: CSARDWPGGGPDEQYF; DNA: TGCAGTGCTAGAGATTGGCCCGGCGGGGGCCCAGACGAGCAGTACTTC
D: NA; size: NA; J: TRBJ2-3; V: TRBV20-1; CDR3: CSARDIKLTDTQYF; DNA: TGCAGTGCTAGAGATATTAAGCTCACAGATACGCAGTATTTT
D: NA; size: NA; J: TRBJ2-3; V: TRBV11-3; CDR3: CASSFRSVSTDTQYF; DNA: TGTGCCAGCAGCTTCAGGTCCGTAAGCACAGATACGCAGTATTTT
D: NA; size: NA; J: TRBJ2-1; V: TRBV7-7; CDR3: CASSLGPPAYNEQFF; DNA: TGTGCTAGCAGCTTAGGGCCGCCGGCATACAATGAGCAGTTCTTC
D: TRBD1; size: NA; J: TRBJ1-4; V: TRBV6-5; CDR3: CASSYRTGGIEKLFF; DNA: TGTGCCAGCAGTTACCGGACAGGGGGCATAGAAAAACTGTTTTTT
D: NA; size: NA; J: TRBJ1-2; V: TRBV4-2; CDR3: CASSQGLGNYGYTF; DNA: TGTGCCAGCAGCCAAGGGTTGGGCAACTATGGCTACACCTTC
D: TRBD1; size: NA; J: TRBJ2-7; V: TRBV5-1; CDR3: CASGRGQGGDEQYF; DNA: TGCGCCAGCGGGCGGGGACAGGGAGGAGACGAGCAGTACTTC
D: TRBD2; size: NA; J: TRBJ2-1; V: TRBV27; CDR3: CASSPWERGAFNEQFF; DNA: TGTGCCAGCAGTCCCTGGGAGCGGGGGGCGTTCAATGAGCAGTTCTTC
D: NA; size: NA; J: TRBJ2-5; V: TRBV20-1; CDR3: CSARNKQGRETQYF; DNA: TGCAGTGCTAGAAACAAGCAGGGGCGGGAGACCCAGTACTTC
D: NA; size: NA; J: TRBJ2-7; V: TRBV6-2/TRBV6-3; CDR3: CASSYLGVKRYEQYF; DNA: TGTGCCAGCAGTTACTTGGGGGTGAAGAGGTACGAGCAGTACTTC
D: TRBD1; size: few; J: TRBJ1-2; V: TRBV7-9; CDR3: CASSPGGNPNYGYTF; DNA: TGTGCCAGCAGCCCAGGGGGGAATCCTAACTATGGCTACACCTTC
D: NA; size: NA; J: TRBJ2-5; V: TRBV7-2; CDR3: CASSTPYGETQYF; DNA: TGTGCCAGCAGCACACCGTACGGAGAGACCCAGTACTTC
D: TRBD2; size: many; J: TRBJ2-1; V: TRBV7-2; CDR3: CASSLAHGLGYEQFF; DNA: TGTGCCAGCAGCTTAGCGCACGGACTAGGGTACGAGCAGTTCTTC
D: NA; size: NA; J: TRBJ2-1; V: TRBV4-3; CDR3: CASSRFHNEQFF; DNA: TGCGCCAGCAGCCGTTTTCACAATGAGCAGTTCTTC
D: TRBD1; size: NA; J: TRBJ2-1; V: TRBV9; CDR3: CASSGDRGSSYNEQFF; DNA: TGTGCCAGCAGTGGGGACAGGGGGAGCTCCTACAATGAGCAGTTCTTC
D: TRBD1; size: few; J: TRBJ2-3; V: TRBV6-6; CDR3: CASSLGQGPSDTQYF; DNA: TGTGCCAGCAGTTTGGGACAGGGGCCCTCAGATACGCAGTATTTT
D: NA; size: NA; J: TRBJ2-7; V: TRBV2; CDR3: CASQIGGYEQYF; DNA: TGTGCCAGCCAGATTGGGGGCTACGAGCAGTACTTC
D: TRBD2; size: NA; J: TRBJ2-1; V: TRBV3-1; CDR3: CASSQVPAGGYNEQFF; DNA: TGTGCCAGCAGCCAAGTTCCGGCGGGGGGATACAATGAGCAGTTCTTC
D: TRBD1; size: NA; J: TRBJ2-5; V: TRBV6-1; CDR3: CASNQGTGWQTQYF; DNA: TGTGCCAGCAACCAGGGGACAGGGTGGCAGACCCAGTACTTC
D: NA; size: once; J: TRBJ2-1; V: TRBV5-1; CDR3: CASSFMAVEQFF; DNA: TGCGCCAGCAGTTTTATGGCAGTTGAGCAGTTCTTC
D: NA; size: NA; J: TRBJ2-2; V: TRBV3-1; CDR3: CASSPSPPGVTGELFF; DNA: TGTGCCAGCAGCCCATCCCCCCCGGGGGTGACCGGGGAGCTGTTTTTT
D: TRBD1; size: NA; J: TRBJ2-1; V: TRBV10-3; CDR3: CASNRGDNEQFF; DNA: TGTGCCAGCAACAGGGGTGACAATGAGCAGTTCTTC
D: NA; size: few; J: TRBJ2-4; V: TRBV6-1; CDR3: CASSEIMVFAKNIQYF; DNA: TGTGCCAGCAGTGAAATTATGGTGTTTGCCAAAAACATTCAGTACTTC
D: NA; size: NA; J: TRBJ2-3; V: TRBV20-1; CDR3: CSALRGQGPDTQYF; DNA: TGCAGTGCTCTTCGGGGCCAGGGGCCAGATACGCAGTATTTT
D: NA; size: NA; J: TRBJ1-2; V: TRBV3-1; CDR3: CASSLTGSVYYGYTF; DNA: TGTGCCAGCAGCCTCACAGGGTCGGTTTACTATGGCTACACCTTC
D: TRBD1; size: NA; J: TRBJ2-5; V: TRBV6-1; CDR3: CASNPTGGRGETQYF; DNA: TGTGCCAGCAACCCCACAGGGGGAAGAGGAGAGACCCAGTACTTC
D: NA; size: few; J: TRBJ1-4; V: TRBV7-9; CDR3: CASCVATNEKLFF; DNA: TGTGCCAGCTGTGTTGCAACTAATGAAAAACTGTTTTTT
D: NA; size: NA; J: TRBJ1-3; V: TRBV14; CDR3: CASSRGNAIYF; DNA: TGTGCCAGCAGCCGTGGAAACGCCATATATTTT
D: TRBD1; size: once; J: TRBJ2-5; V: TRBV6-2/TRBV6-3; CDR3: CASQRPRTGEETQYF; DNA: TGTGCCAGCCAACGTCCACGGACAGGGGAAGAGACCCAGTACTTC
D: TRBD2; size: NA; J: TRBJ2-1; V: TRBV7-9; CDR3: CAGSSSGAKSYNEQFF; DNA: TGTGCCGGCAGCTCTAGCGGGGCGAAGTCCTACAATGAGCAGTTCTTC
D: TRBD2; size: few; J: TRBJ2-7; V: TRBV28; CDR3: CASSLSKAGGRYEQYF; DNA: TGTGCCAGCAGTTTAAGCAAAGCGGGGGGGCGCTACGAGCAGTACTTC
D: NA; size: NA; J: TRBJ1-2; V: TRBV18; CDR3: CASSPGDDYGYTF; DNA: TGTGCCAGCTCCCCCGGGGACGACTATGGCTACACCTTC
D: TRBD1; size: NA; J: TRBJ2-1; V: TRBV12-3/TRBV12-4; CDR3: CASTPGQGGEQFF; DNA: TGTGCCAGCACCCCGGGACAGGGCGGTGAGCAGTTCTTC
D: NA; size: NA; J: TRBJ2-7; V: TRBV28; CDR3: CASSGGTIMYEQYF; DNA: TGTGCCAGCAGTGGTGGCACAATAATGTACGAGCAGTACTTC
D: TRBD2; size: NA; J: TRBJ2-1; V: TRBV6-1; CDR3: CASSEAGAPYNEQFF; DNA: TGTGCCAGCAGCGAAGCGGGAGCGCCTTACAATGAGCAGTTCTTC
D: NA; size: NA; J: TRBJ1-5; V: TRBV28; CDR3: CASSNIGPQHF; DNA: TGTGCCAGCAGCAACATAGGGCCCCAGCATTTT
D: NA; size: few; J: TRBJ2-3; V: TRBV27; CDR3: CASNRNQGTDTQYF; DNA: TGTGCCAGCAACCGAAACCAGGGCACAGATACGCAGTATTTT
D: NA; size: NA; J: TRBJ2-7; V: TRBV20-1; CDR3: CSARPASGSLYEQYF; DNA: TGCAGTGCTCGACCTGCCTCCGGGTCCCTCTACGAGCAGTACTTC
D: TRBD1; size: few; J: TRBJ2-7; V: TRBV3-1; CDR3: CASSQTSADRGQQYF; DNA: TGTGCCAGCAGCCAAACCTCCGCCGACAGGGGACAGCAGTACTTC
D: TRBD1; size: NA; J: TRBJ2-2; V: TRBV5-8; CDR3: CASFSGTGGNGELFF; DNA: TGTGCCAGCTTCTCCGGGACAGGGGGAAACGGGGAGCTGTTTTTT
D: TRBD1; size: NA; J: TRBJ1-2; V: TRBV19; CDR3: CASSIEARGPHGYTF; DNA: TGTGCCAGTAGTATAGAAGCCAGGGGGCCGCACGGCTACACCTTC
D: TRBD2; size: few; J: TRBJ2-1; V: TRBV5-1; CDR3: CASSFGTSTNEQFF; DNA: TGCGCCAGCAGCTTCGGGACTAGTACGAATGAGCAGTTCTTC
D: TRBD1; size: NA; J: TRBJ2-1; V: TRBV28; CDR3: CASSNRGAQKTQFF; DNA: TGTGCCAGCAGTAACAGGGGGGCGCAAAAGACCCAGTTCTTC
D: TRBD1; size: NA; J: TRBJ2-4; V: TRBV2; CDR3: CASSTLDRGINEQYF; DNA: TGTGCCAGCAGTACGTTGGACAGGGGAATAAATGAGCAGTACTTC
D: NA; size: NA; J: TRBJ2-3; V: TRBV11-3; CDR3: CASSLDPREDTQYF; DNA: TGTGCCAGCAGCTTAGATCCCCGCGAGGATACGCAGTATTTT
D: TRBD1; size: NA; J: TRBJ2-5; V: TRBV12-3/TRBV12-4; CDR3: CASSPREGAGQYF; DNA: TGTGCCAGCAGCCCACGTGAGGGGGCCGGGCAGTACTTC
D: NA; size: NA; J: TRBJ2-3; V: TRBV29-1; CDR3: CSVEGAVKEGGTNTQYF; DNA: TGCAGCGTTGAAGGGGCTGTGAAAGAGGGGGGGACAAATACGCAGTATTTT
D: NA; size: NA; J: TRBJ2-1; V: TRBV5-5; CDR3: CASSPRGGAVYEQFF; DNA: TGTGCCAGCAGCCCGAGGGGGGGGGCCGTCTATGAGCAGTTCTTC